The clone carrying this T cell receptor beta chain has more than one count but fewer than ten. No antigen is known for it. Then a second PCR, running about 7 to 11 cycles, was carried out with a sample-barcoded 5' primer and a J-beta primer mix. TCRdb itself ran the 5' RACE reads through MiXCR, one entry per CDR3 protein. The table includes about 1.5 million distinct CDR3 sequences, roughly two fifths detected once. Each individual donor underwent a draw of about 9.1 milliliters of peripheral blood. The data were taken from a study of blood T cells in healthy people across ages. Study background: Template-switching capture recovered about one barcoded beta molecule per two T cells.

Overall study findings and caveats: Diversity estimates drawn from one million T cells were deemed underestimates. Versus aged donors, long-lived donors had higher diversity and more naive CD4+ cells.

The CDR3 spans 14 residues. Germline V CDR1 and CDR2: SGHRS, YFSETQ. V was pared by 7 bases and J by 4 bases, with 10 bases of the junction left unmatched. This sequence joins TRBV5-1 and TRBJ1-1; 7 bases are a match to TRBD1. The sample was blood. This sequence was found in a woman under 30 in good health. CDR3 coding DNA: TGCGCCAGCTCAACAGGGGATGGAAGCACTGAAGCTTTCTTT. Translating it yields CASSTGDGSTEAFF.